The subject of this entry is one TCR beta chain. The junction had 12 bases not matched to a gene; V was cut back by 5 bases and J by 5 bases. Germline values: CDR1 PRHDT, CDR2 FYEKMQ (reference sequence). CDR3 length: 15 amino acids. The sample is drawn from a study of blood T cell repertoires in COVID-19. Across the study: Spain, Italy and the United States supplied samples that represented acute and convalescent COVID-19.

The authors' processing: Scientists estimated how many nucleated cells there were by amplifying reference gene primers. Profiled with immunoSEQ multiplex PCR; TCRdb holds only in-frame clones, not every one. That table supplies the V and J calls and clone size; D and trimming were determined from the DNA. The sample has tens of thousands of clones, approximately 90% seen once. The sequence was collected from a woman in her 70s with acute or convalescent COVID-19. The sequencing sample was made of peripheral blood. The gene calls are TRBV13 and TRBJ2-7; 7 bases are shared with TRBD1. The CDR3 nucleotides read TGTGCCAGCAGCCCCAAACGACAGGGATTCAACGAGCAGTACTTC. Translating it yields CASSPKRQGFNEQYF.